This record looks at one T cell receptor beta chain sequence and its context. The antigen is undetermined. The assay was immunoSEQ multiplex PCR, and TCRdb's table has in-frame clones only and misses some. The data contain about 48,000 clones, 88% of them singletons. This record comes from a study of OX40 agonist ivuxolimab in advanced cancers. Findings of the study overall: Among T cells, CD8+ cells averaged more expanded clones than CD4+ cells.

Germline-derived CDR1 and CDR2 are PRHDT and FYEKMQ (reference sequence). Trimming removed 1 base from V and 1 base from J; junction bases left unmatched: 4. The CDR3 covers 16 residues. This sequence joins TRBV13 and TRBJ2-1; 7 bases map to TRBD2. This clonotype was obtained from an adult with an advanced solid tumor such as melanoma, head and neck, liver or kidney cancer. The sample in question was CD4+ or CD8+ T cells sorted from blood, obtained in a trial of the OX40 agonist ivuxolimab. The CDR3 bases are TGTGCCAGCAGCTTAGATGTCGGGAGGTCCTACAATGAGCAGTTCTTC. It specifies CASSLDVGRSYNEQFF.